This T cell receptor (beta chain) was captured by sequencing in a study of blood T cell repertoires in COVID-19 (dated by TCRdb to 2020 to 2022). With regard to the full study: The collaborator samples originated in the United States, Italy and Spain and spanned the acute and convalescent phases of COVID-19. The samples were drawn from two sources: the first 160 participants of the ongoing ImmuneRACE study, and fewer than 1,500 subjects contributed by 6 global collaborators. Where available, HLA class I and class II types were taken from metadata supplied by the sample provider and were not determined by assay-based typing. The repertoires were released in a freely available public database intended as a resource for research on the immune response to SARS-CoV-2. The dataset comprised deeply sampled blood TCRbeta repertoires from subjects exposed to, actively infected with, or recovered from COVID-19. The prospective study material was composed of cDNA or gDNA derived from T cells, B-cell-depleted T cells, or PBMCs. Nearly every sample came with metadata listing a de-identified subject ID, COVID-19 status, age in years and sex.

Participants in the prospective study were aged about 18 to 95 years, lived in some 24 United States geographic areas, and enrolled through a virtual design. In the prospective study, participants were assigned to cohorts based on the clinical history participants reported in a screening survey and a study questionnaire. ImmuneRACE Cohort 3 recovered participants were defined by two consecutive negative NP/OP PCR tests, healthcare professional clearance, or symptom resolution. In the prospective study, mobile phlebotomists collected whole blood, serum and a nasopharyngeal or oropharyngeal swab from each participant. Over a roughly 2-month period, participants in the prospective study had the option of providing additional blood draws and questionnaires. Before DNA extraction, prospective study blood samples were shipped either frozen or at room temperature. A note on this clone: Its recognized antigen is unknown. No clone much larger than this one lies a single base away; base qualities are absent.

The junction shows trimming of 5 bases on V and 4 bases on J, plus 14 bases between the germline ends. The germline V gene provides CDR1 SGHTA and CDR2 FQGNSA. The CDR3, from cysteine to phenylalanine, totals 15 residues. The CDR3 DNA has 45 bases and is translated from base 1. TCRbeta CDR3 regions were amplified from genomic DNA using the immunoSEQ Assay, a bias-controlled multiplex PCR. The paper's processing steps were these. Nucleated cell counts per sample were estimated from amplification of reference gene primers within the assay. To quantify the absolute abundance of each unique TCRbeta CDR3 rearrangement, sequence reads were collapsed and filtered. For each sample, productive Simpson clonality was calculated as the square root of Simpson's diversity index across productive rearrangements. TCRdb obtained this table from immuneACCESS and retained in-frame rearrangements with V and J assigned. These tables miss some clones; where compared with another copy, unresolved V genes account for less than half of the shortfall, and the remainder is unexplained. The V and J calls and the clone size are those of that table, but D and trimming were determined from the DNA. The sample profile shows 400,000 to 500,000 clones; approximately 90% of them were found once. Approximately 2% of the sample belongs to the ten largest clones.

Paper-wide results and their limitations: How much clinical and demographic metadata was included differed by source and by participant, and the metadata was provided uncurated.

The V gene is TRBV7-2 and the J gene is TRBJ2-2, with a weak D call of TRBD1 (5 bases match). This receptor was identified in a middle-aged woman who had recovered from COVID-19. Sequenced sample: PBMCs or T cells enriched from blood (not recorded which). CDR3 region: CASSRMGQVTGELFF. The nucleotides are TGTGCCAGCAGCCGGATGGGGCAAGTCACCGGGGAGCTGTTTTTT. Where the CDR3 stops, the reference TRBV7-2 and TRBJ2-2 genes take over; the full variable domain is GAGVSQSPSNKVTEKGKDVELRCDPISGHTALYWYRQSLGQGLEFLIYFQGNSAPDKSGLPSDRFSAERTGGSVSTLTIQRTQQEDSAVYLCASSRMGQVTGELFFGEGSRLTVL.